One and the same sample provided the 20 T cell receptor beta chains below, sequenced in a study of shared clonotypes between healthy human individuals. Terminally differentiated effector memory CD45RA+ cells were excluded by CCR7 positive selection of CD45RO-negative cells. Sequencing used immunoSEQ multiplex PCR; TCRdb keeps in-frame clones, though not all of them. The sample holds more than 2 million clones; about 95% are singletons and the top ten take around 1.1%. Material: naive CD8+ T cells sorted from blood. All receptors derive from a man aged 18 to 29 in good health.

The chain combines TRBV29-1 with TRBJ1-2; no firm D call. Per germline, CDR1 SQVTM and CDR2 ANQGSEA. V was pared by 0 bases and J by 0 bases, with 11 bases between. The CDR3 loop spans 15 amino acids. CDR3 in DNA: TGCAGCGTTGAAGAAATAGGTCCTCCTAACTATGGCTACACCTTC. Translated, it gives CSVEEIGPPNYGYTF.

This chain's CDR3 is CASSQSGGGSGNEQFF. DNA of the CDR3: TGCGCCAGCAGCCAATCGGGGGGAGGTTCAGGCAATGAGCAGTTCTTC. The chain employs TRBV4-1 and TRBJ2-1; 7 positions agree with TRBD2. After removal of 2 bases from V and 6 bases from J, the junction contained 10 bases not matched to a gene. CDR1 is MGHRA and CDR2 is YSYEKL in the germline V gene. The CDR3 runs to 16 residues.

This clone came up once. The chain carries TRBV5-1 and TRBJ2-3; a weak D match, TRBD2 (6 bases). The CDR3 runs 15 residues. CDR1 and CDR2 from the germline V gene are SGHRS and YFSETQ. V was pared by 0 bases and J by 1 base, with 9 bases between. CDR3 bases: TGCGCCAGCAGCTTGGGCGGGATTGGCACAGATACGCAGTATTTT. Translation gives CASSLGGIGTDTQYF.

The chain combines TRBV5-6 with TRBJ2-1; 9 nucleotides match TRBD1. The length of the CDR3 is 15 residues. The germline CDR1 and CDR2 sequences are SGHDT and YYEEEE. The V and J ends lost 4 bases and 5 bases, in that order; junction bases with no gene match: 7. CDR3 residues: CASSPDGTGNNEQFF. DNA of the CDR3: TGTGCCAGCAGCCCGGACGGGACAGGGAACAATGAGCAGTTCTTC.

This chain uses TRBV11-2 with TRBJ2-7; D unresolved. Per the germline V gene, CDR1 is SGHAT and CDR2 is FQNNGV. The V and J ends lost 4 bases and 0 bases respectively, with 7 bases between them. This CDR3 is 13 amino acids long. CDR3 residues: CASSWRNSYEQYF. Written as DNA, the CDR3 is TGTGCCAGCAGCTGGCGGAACTCCTACGAGCAGTACTTC.

V is TRBV4-1 and J is TRBJ2-5, with D tentatively TRBD1 (6 bases). The CDR3 consists of 15 residues. The germline V and J ends were trimmed by 6 bases and 3 bases, with 17 bases remaining between them. Germline CDR1 is MGHRA and CDR2 is YSYEKL. CDR3 amino acids: CASSIGAGVEETQYF. CDR3 in DNA: TGCGCCAGCAGTATAGGGGCAGGGGTCGAAGAGACCCAGTACTTC.

Only one count was recorded for this clone. The rearrangement uses TRBV30 and TRBJ1-2; 8 positions match TRBD1. Germline V gene lookup returns CDR1 GTSNPN and CDR2 SVGIG (reference sequence). The CDR3 runs to 15 residues. J gave up 8 bases and V 2 bases, and 13 bases lay outside the gene matches. CDR3 nucleotides: TGTGCCTGGAGTCCTACGACAGGGGTTTCGTTGGGCTACACCTTC. Its protein product is CAWSPTTGVSLGYTF.

The chain uses TRBV19 and TRBJ1-1; no clear D gene. Trimming took off 5 bases at V and 5 bases at J, with 12 bases between the two ends. This CDR3 is 13 amino acids long. From germline, CDR1 is LNHDA and CDR2 SQIVND (reference sequence). CDR3 residues: CASSYGVGTEAFF. The CDR3 DNA is TGTGCCAGTAGTTACGGGGTTGGGACTGAAGCTTTCTTT.

The chain joins TRBV2 to TRBJ2-7; D not certain. V gave up 4 bases and J gave up 6 bases, with 10 bases separating them. Germline CDR1 SNHLY, CDR2 FYNNEI. The CDR3 length is 12 residues. This CDR3 is CASSGADPEQYF. The CDR3 bases are TGTGCCAGCAGTGGGGCAGATCCCGAGCAGTACTTC.

The V and J genes are TRBV6-5 and TRBJ2-2, with a possible D match to TRBD1 (5 bases). Trimming cost V 6 bases and J 5 bases, with 13 bases left between them. CDR3 length: 14 amino acids. Germline V gives CDR1 MNHEY, CDR2 SVGAGI. The CDR3 is CASSPMGRTGELFF. The CDR3 coding sequence is TGTGCCAGCAGCCCCATGGGGCGTACCGGGGAGCTGTTTTTT.

Turning to this clone: This sample also contains other DNA sequences that code for the same CDR3. The J gene is TRBJ2-1, the V gene TRBV5-6, with D perhaps matching TRBD1 (5 bases). Germline lookup yields CDR1 SGHDT and CDR2 YYEEEE. Trimming took off 0 bases at V and 9 bases at J, with 7 bases between the two ends. The CDR3 is 12 residues long. The CDR3 sequence: CASSLGGGEQFF. In DNA, the CDR3 is TGTGCCAGCAGCTTGGGGGGCGGTGAGCAGTTCTTC.

The DNA of the CDR3 is TGCGCCAGCAGCCAATCGTCGAGCGGGAGTGGATGGTATGAGCAGTTCTTC. It yields the protein CASSQSSSGSGWYEQFF. The V call is TRBV4-3, the J call TRBJ2-1; 8 bases are a match to TRBD2. Germline V gene data show CDR1 as LGHNA and CDR2 as YSLEER. The CDR3 extends over 17 amino acids. Trimming took 2 bases from V and 8 from J; bases not matched to a gene: 14.

V usage is TRBV9 and J usage is TRBJ2-2; D could derive from TRBD1 or TRBD2 (6 bases each). CDR1 is SGDLS, CDR2 YYNGEE, per germline. This CDR3 comprises 15 residues. Trimming stripped 10 bases from V and 0 bases from J, with 16 bases between. As DNA, the CDR3 is TGTGCCTCGCGGGACACAACTTCGAACACCGGGGAGCTGTTTTTT. This sequence encodes CASRDTTSNTGELFF.

In its sample, this clone was seen once. V and J are TRBV6-1 and TRBJ2-5, with unresolved D. CDR3 length: 11 amino acids. Deletions cut 8 bases from V and 1 base from J, with 5 bases between. The V gene's germline CDR1 is MNHNS and CDR2 SASEGT. CDR3 amino acids: CASLLQETQYF. In DNA form, the CDR3 reads TGTGCCAGCTTGCTCCAAGAGACCCAGTACTTC.

This clone occurred once. A junction boundary mismatches the germline segment, possibly from a read error. The chain uses TRBV6-4 and TRBJ1-2, with TRBD1 matching 9 bases. Looked up from germline, CDR1 is MRHNA and CDR2 is SNTAGT. CDR3 length: 11 amino acids. The CDR3 region is CATRTGAFEYF. CDR3 nucleotide sequence: TGTGCCACCCGGACAGGGGCGTTTGAATACTTC.

The chain joins TRBV18 to TRBJ2-7; TRBD2 matches 9 bases. CDR1 KGHSH and CDR2 LQKENI come from the germline V gene. Trimming at V came to 3 bases and at J to 7 bases, leaving 10 bases not matched to a gene. This CDR3 has 15 residues. CDR3 nucleotide sequence: TGTGCCAGCTCACCCCTCTCAGCGGGGGGCTGGGAGCAGTACTTC. Translated, it gives CASSPLSAGGWEQYF. Based on the CDR3 plus reference TRBV18 and TRBJ2-7, the full variable domain is NAGVMQNPRHLVRRRGQEARLRCSPMKGHSHVYWYRQLPEEGLKFMVYLQKENIIDESGMPKERFSAEFPKEGPSILRIQQVVRGDSAAYFCASSPLSAGGWEQYFGPGTRLTVT.

The chain links TRBV12-5 to TRBJ2-7; weak D call: TRBD1 (5 bases). Looked up from germline, CDR1 is LGHNT and CDR2 is FRNRAP. The CDR3 covers 12 residues. Trimming cost V 7 bases and J 3 bases, with 10 bases left between them. The DNA of the CDR3 is TGTGCTAGTGAGGGGTTAAGCTACGAGCAGTACTTC. It specifies CASEGLSYEQYF.

The chain carries TRBV19 and TRBJ2-7, with D possibly called TRBD1 or TRBD2 (6 bases each). V shed 1 base and J shed 6 bases, with 10 bases lying between them. The germline V gene encodes CDR1 LNHDA and CDR2 SQIVND (reference sequence). The CDR3 consists of 13 residues. The CDR3 DNA sequence: TGTGCCAGTAGTATAGGAGAGGGGGGCGAGCAGTACTTC. Residues: CASSIGEGGEQYF.

This sequence joins TRBV9 and TRBJ1-3; TRBD1 matches 7 bases. The germline V gene has CDR1 SGDLS and CDR2 YYNGEE. The trim removed 4 bases at V and 2 bases at J, leaving 3 bases unmatched. CDR3 length equals 14 residues. CDR3 in amino acids: CASSPTGPGNTIYF. The DNA for the CDR3 is TGTGCCAGCAGCCCGACAGGGCCTGGAAACACCATATATTTT. Full variable domain (remainder filled in from reference TRBV9 and TRBJ1-3): DSGVTQTPKHLITATGQRVTLRCSPRSGDLSVYWYQQSLDQGLQFLIQYYNGEERAKGNILERFSAQQFPDLHSELNLSSLELGDSALYFCASSPTGPGNTIYFGEGSWLTVV.

In this sample, this clone turned up once. The chain employs TRBV5-6 and TRBJ1-5; D call uncertain. The V end lost 3 bases, the J end lost 0 bases, and 13 bases lay between the germline ends. CDR3 length equals 16 residues. The V gene's germline CDR1 is SGHDT and CDR2 YYEEEE. CDR3 in amino acids: CASSSSPTDSNQPQHF. In DNA form, the CDR3 reads TGTGCCAGCAGCTCAAGCCCGACGGATAGCAATCAGCCCCAGCATTTT.